A single sample gave rise to the 17 T cell receptor beta chains below, sequenced in a study of OX40 agonist ivuxolimab in advanced cancers. The method was immunoSEQ multiplex PCR; TCRdb's version includes in-frame clones alone and lacks a portion of them. This table holds about 65,000 clones, around 86% found once. The specimen was CD4+ or CD8+ T cells sorted from blood, collected in a trial of the OX40 agonist ivuxolimab. These receptors all come from an adult with an advanced solid tumor such as melanoma, head and neck, liver or kidney cancer.

This sequence joins TRBV4-1 and TRBJ2-6, with a weak D call TRBD2 (5 bases). The CDR3 consists of 18 residues. V gave up 1 base and J gave up 4 bases, with 17 bases separating them. CDR1 and CDR2 from the germline V gene are MGHRA and YSYEKL. In DNA form, the CDR3 reads TGCGCCAGCAGCCAAGTCGGATCCGGGTCGGGAGGGGCCAACGTCCTGACTTTC. Translation gives CASSQVGSGSGGANVLTF.

This clone was seen a few times. CDR3 sequence: CATSRGGSYYGYTF. CDR3 DNA sequence: TGTGCCACCAGCAGAGGGGGCAGTTACTATGGCTACACCTTC. The V gene is TRBV15, the J gene TRBJ1-2; a possible D gene is TRBD1 (5 bases). CDR1 and CDR2 (germline): LNHNV, YYDKDF (reference sequence). CDR3 size: 14 residues. V shed 1 base and J shed 3 bases, with 9 bases lying between them. The full variable domain, rest sourced from reference TRBV15 and TRBJ1-2, is DAMVIQNPRYQVTQFGKPVTLSCSQTLNHNVMYWYQQKSSQAPKLLFHYYDKDFNNEADTPDNFQSRRPNTSFCFLDIRSPGLGDTAMYLCATSRGGSYYGYTFGSGTRLTVV.

The sample holds a few counts of this clone. The rearrangement links TRBV5-1 to TRBJ1-2; D is uncertain. In germline, CDR1 is SGHRS, CDR2 YFSETQ. With 0 bases removed from V and 0 bases from J, the gap between germline ends came to 3 bases. The length of the CDR3 is 13 residues. Here the CDR3 DNA reads TGCGCCAGCAGCTTGGACACTAACTATGGCTACACCTTC. It codes for CASSLDTNYGYTF.

The gene calls are TRBV5-6 and TRBJ1-4, with 7 bases identical to TRBD1. CDR1 is SGHDT, CDR2 YYEEEE, per germline. CDR3 size: 15 residues. V trimming: 4 bases; J trimming: 1 base; junction bases outside the gene matches: 4. The CDR3 protein is CASSISGGTNEKLFF. The CDR3 coding sequence is TGTGCCAGCAGCATCTCAGGGGGAACTAATGAAAAACTGTTTTTT.

The DNA for the CDR3 is TGTGCCAGCAGTGAGGGCAGGGAGTACAATCAGCCCCAGCATTTT. Residues: CASSEGREYNQPQHF. The rearrangement joins TRBV2 to TRBJ1-5, with D possibly being TRBD1 (5 bases). The CDR3 runs 15 residues. V dropped 3 bases and J dropped 3 bases, with 12 bases sitting between them. From germline, CDR1 is SNHLY and CDR2 FYNNEI.

J is TRBJ1-2 and V is TRBV6-4; no clear D. The length of the CDR3 is 13 residues. The germline CDR1 and CDR2 sequences are MRHNA and SNTAGT. The V end lost 3 bases, the J end lost 2 bases, and 7 bases lay between the germline ends. The chain's CDR3 is CASSENLNYGYTF. The CDR3, as DNA: TGTGCCAGCAGTGAAAACCTGAACTATGGCTACACCTTC.

The V and J genes are TRBV30 and TRBJ1-5; unclear D gene. The CDR3 totals 14 residues. The V end lost 3 bases, the J end lost 2 bases, and 11 bases lay between the germline ends. The germline CDR1 and CDR2 sequences are GTSNPN and SVGIG (reference sequence). The CDR3 DNA reads as TGTGCCTGGAGGACGGGGATGGGCAATCAGCCCCAGCATTTT. Translating it yields CAWRTGMGNQPQHF.

The chain links TRBV21-1 to TRBJ2-7; TRBD1 is the table's D call, not checked against the DNA. TRBV21-1 is reported as a pseudogene. The CDR3 totals 15 residues. The CDR3 loop reads CASSPQGQGAYEQYF. In nucleotides, the CDR3 is TGTGCCAGCAGCCCGCAAGGACAGGGGGCCTACGAGCAGTACTTC.

V is TRBV5-4 and J is TRBJ2-1; 12 bases align to TRBD2. V was clipped by 1 base and J by 9 bases; unmatched bases: 2. In germline, CDR1 is SGHNT, CDR2 YYREEE (reference sequence). CDR3 length: 14 residues. The DNA for the CDR3 is TGTGCCAGCAGCTTGCCTAGCGGGGGGGCTGAGCAGTTCTTC. Amino acids: CASSLPSGGAEQFF.

This chain joins TRBV5-1 and TRBJ2-3; D is ambiguous. Germline V gene sequence: CDR1 SGHRS, CDR2 YFSETQ. The CDR3 runs 13 residues. Trimming removed 3 bases from V and 0 bases from J, with 5 bases in between. The CDR3 loop reads CASSYLSTDTQYF. Here the CDR3 DNA reads TGCGCCAGCAGCTACCTAAGCACAGATACGCAGTATTTT.

In its sample, this clone was seen a few times. The J gene is TRBJ1-1, the V gene TRBV7-9; D gene unclear. The V end lost 6 bases, the J end lost 1 base, and 9 bases lay between the germline ends. This CDR3 has 13 residues. Germline values: CDR1 SEHNR, CDR2 FQNEAQ (reference sequence). The CDR3 region has the DNA TGTGCCAGCAGGTTACGCGAGAACACTGAAGCTTTCTTT. As protein: CASRLRENTEAFF.

This chain links TRBV11-2 with TRBJ2-7; a weak D match, TRBD1 (7 bases). Germline V CDR1 and CDR2: SGHAT, FQNNGV. V lost 2 bases and J lost 6, with 17 bases in between. This CDR3 has 15 amino acids. The CDR3 region has the DNA TGTGCCAGCAGCTTACGAGCTGCCCAGGGGGGCGAGCAGTACTTC. It is translated as CASSLRAAQGGEQYF.

The chain employs TRBV29-1 and TRBJ1-6; 9 nucleotides align to TRBD1. The germline V gene encodes CDR1 SQVTM and CDR2 ANQGSEA. J gave up 9 bases and V 4 bases, and 4 bases lay outside the gene matches. CDR3 size: 13 residues. CDR3: CSVGTGVGSPLHF. The CDR3 DNA reads as TGCAGCGTTGGGACAGGGGTAGGTTCACCCCTCCACTTT.

The chain joins TRBV2 to TRBJ2-7; maybe TRBD1 (5 bases). Germline-derived CDR1 and CDR2 are SNHLY and FYNNEI. Trimming cost V 4 bases and J 2 bases, with 12 bases left between them. The CDR3 is made up of 14 amino acids. Here the CDR3 reads CASSVGRGTYEQYF. The DNA of the CDR3 is TGTGCCAGCAGTGTCGGTAGGGGCACCTACGAGCAGTACTTC.

This clone was observed once. The rearrangement joins TRBV14 to TRBJ1-6; D is unresolved. V was cut by 0 bases and J by 7 bases, with 13 bases left in between. Germline loops: CDR1 SGHDN, CDR2 FVKESK. The CDR3 spans 16 residues. The CDR3 DNA sequence: TGTGCCAGCAGCCAAGATCCCGGCAGTCGGAATTCACCCCTCCACTTT. Translated: CASSQDPGSRNSPLHF.

The chain is built from TRBV6-5 and TRBJ2-1; 7 bases match TRBD1. The CDR3 totals 16 residues. Germline values: CDR1 MNHEY, CDR2 SVGAGI. The V segment lost 4 bases and the J segment 6 bases; nucleotides outside the gene matches: 12. This chain's CDR3 is CASSSPQGSFRNEQFF. CDR3 bases: TGTGCCAGCAGTTCGCCACAGGGGAGCTTTCGCAATGAGCAGTTCTTC.

V and J are TRBV18 and TRBJ2-3, with D hard to call. The CDR3 runs 16 residues. Trimming took off 2 bases at V and 0 bases at J, with 12 bases between the two ends. The germline gives CDR1 KGHSH, CDR2 LQKENI. The CDR3: CASSPELFGSTDTQYF. CDR3 nucleotides: TGTGCCAGCTCACCAGAGTTGTTCGGTAGCACAGATACGCAGTATTTT. Full variable domain (remainder filled in from reference TRBV18 and TRBJ2-3): NAGVMQNPRHLVRRRGQEARLRCSPMKGHSHVYWYRQLPEEGLKFMVYLQKENIIDESGMPKERFSAEFPKEGPSILRIQQVVRGDSAAYFCASSPELFGSTDTQYFGPGTRLTVL.